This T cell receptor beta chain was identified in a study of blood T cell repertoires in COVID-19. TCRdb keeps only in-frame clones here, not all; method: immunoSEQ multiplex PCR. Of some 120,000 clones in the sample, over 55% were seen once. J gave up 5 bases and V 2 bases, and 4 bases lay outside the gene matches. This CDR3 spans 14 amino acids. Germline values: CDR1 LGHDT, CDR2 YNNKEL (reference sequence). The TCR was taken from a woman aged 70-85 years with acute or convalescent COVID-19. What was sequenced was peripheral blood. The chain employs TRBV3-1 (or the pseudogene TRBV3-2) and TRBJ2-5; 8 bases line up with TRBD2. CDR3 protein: CASSQSGSLETQYF. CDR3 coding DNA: TGTGCCAGCAGCCAAAGCGGGAGTTTGGAGACCCAGTACTTC.